This T cell receptor (beta chain) was captured in a study of blood T cell repertoires in COVID-19. As for the study in general: The samples span acute and convalescent COVID-19 from the United States, Italy and Spain. PBMCs, B-cell-depleted T cells, or T cells were the source of the cDNA or gDNA that made up the material.

As processed by the authors: Amplification with reference gene primers provided the estimates of nucleated cell counts. TCRdb keeps only in-frame clones here, not all; method: immunoSEQ multiplex PCR. V, J and clone size are taken as reported in that table, and D and trimming were inferred from the DNA itself. Altogether 110,000 or so clones are present, roughly four fifths being singletons, with the ten largest covering around an eighth. This CDR3 comprises 16 residues. The V and J ends lost 3 bases and 5 bases respectively, with 19 bases between them. CDR1 and CDR2 (germline): DFQATT, SNEGSKA (reference sequence).

The rearrangement joins TRBV20-1 to TRBJ1-4, with TRBD1 as a possible D gene (6 bases). Material: peripheral blood. This receptor was obtained from a human donor in a cohort sampled during active COVID-19. The CDR3 loop is CSASKASGDKNEKLFF. The DNA of the CDR3 is TGCAGTGCTAGTAAGGCCTCAGGGGATAAAAATGAAAAACTGTTTTTT.